Given below is one T cell receptor beta chain in context. Its cognate antigen is unknown. This sample was taken from a study of vaccination and CD4 T cells after COVID-19. Study results and limitations: Median reactive clonotypes, those recognizing SARS-CoV-2, rose from about 22 to 38, not significantly.

This sample's treatment: roughly 10-day PBMC culture with coronavirus spike peptide pools or control peptides (ViraFEST assay). ViraFEST enlarged antigen-specific T cell populations with peptide pools and afterwards sequenced TCRs. The V end was cut by 11 bases, the J end by 3 bases, with 10 bases between. The CDR3 extends over 11 amino acids. In germline, CDR1 is SEHNR, CDR2 FQNEAQ (reference sequence). The study sequenced cultured CD4+ T cell DNA using the Oncomine TCR Beta short-read assay. TCRdb reprocessed the PCR reads with MiXCR, giving one entry per CDR3 protein. Among under 25,000 distinct CDR3 sequences, around 55% were seen once, and the ten largest hold 7.5%.

The chain recombines TRBV7-9 with TRBJ1-1, with D perhaps TRBD1 (5 bases). The origin of this receptor is a human donor who had recovered from COVID-19. The sequenced sample was CD4+ T cells from blood, cultured in vitro. CDR3 region: CASGFYTEAFF. In DNA, the CDR3 is TGTGCCTCAGGGTTTTACACTGAAGCTTTCTTT.